Following are 18 T cell receptor beta chains from one sample sequenced in a study of PD-1 blockade in classical Hodgkin lymphoma. Patients all relapsed after autologous stem cell transplantation, and there was variation in brentuximab vedotin exposure. Sequencing used immunoSEQ multiplex PCR; TCRdb keeps in-frame clones, though not all of them. The sample carries tens of thousands of clones, just under 75% recorded once. Sequencing was performed on peripheral blood mononuclear cells (PBMCs), taken before the second cycle of nivolumab. All receptors come from a human donor with classical Hodgkin lymphoma.

This clone was recorded a few times. The V call is TRBV6-6, the J call TRBJ1-2; D gene unclear. This CDR3 has 12 amino acids. Germline assignment: CDR1 MNHNY and CDR2 SVGAGI (reference sequence). V dropped 10 bases and J dropped 4 bases, with 13 bases sitting between them. In DNA, the CDR3 is TGTGCCACCACCCCGGGGTCCTATGGCTACACCTTC. Its protein product is CATTPGSYGYTF.

The chain couples TRBV6-1 to TRBJ1-5, with TRBD1 identical over 9 bases. The V and J ends lost 5 bases and 6 bases, in that order; junction bases with no gene match: 5. The CDR3 totals 14 residues. Germline loops: CDR1 MNHNS, CDR2 SASEGT. The DNA of the CDR3 is TGTGCCAGCAGTCGGACAGGGGAGAGTCAGCCCCAGCATTTT. Protein sequence: CASSRTGESQPQHF.

The CDR3 loop is CASSQLEGTGPTLRELFF. CDR3 DNA sequence: TGTGCCAGCAGCCAACTAGAGGGAACCGGGCCCACCTTGCGGGAGCTGTTTTTT. This sequence joins TRBV14 and TRBJ2-2, with TRBD2 as a possible D gene (5 bases). The germline V and J ends were trimmed by 2 bases and 9 bases, with 25 bases remaining between them. CDR3 length equals 18 residues. From germline, CDR1 is SGHDN and CDR2 FVKESK.

CDR3 coding DNA: TGTGCCAGCAGCTTAGTGGTCGGTCCCACAGATACGCAGTATTTT. The encoded protein is CASSLVVGPTDTQYF. The V gene is TRBV7-9, the J gene TRBJ2-3; D not certain. This CDR3 region has 15 residues. CDR1 is SEHNR, CDR2 FQNEAQ, per germline (reference sequence). Trimming stripped 1 base from V and 2 bases from J, with 10 bases between.

This clone was counted a single time. This chain uses TRBV10-3 with TRBJ1-5, with a weak D call TRBD1 (5 bases). The V end was cut by 0 bases, the J end by 8 bases, with 8 bases between. Germline-derived CDR1 and CDR2 are ENHRY and SYGVKD. The CDR3 consists of 13 residues. CDR3 loop: CAISESGEEPQHF. The DNA for the CDR3 is TGTGCCATCAGTGAGTCGGGGGAAGAGCCCCAGCATTTT.

The V call is TRBV13, the J call TRBJ1-1, with a weak D call TRBD1 (5 bases). The V and J ends lost 5 bases and 8 bases respectively, with 9 bases between them. The CDR3 has 11 amino acids. In germline, CDR1 is PRHDT, CDR2 FYEKMQ (reference sequence). The CDR3 DNA reads as TGTGCCAGCAGCAGGCGGACAGAAGCTTTCTTT. This codes for CASSRRTEAFF. The variable domain in full, completed from reference TRBV13 and TRBJ1-1, reads AAGVIQSPRHLIKEKRETATLKCYPIPRHDTVYWYQQGPGQDPQFLISFYEKMQSDKGSIPDRFSAQQFSDYHSELNMSSLELGDSALYFCASSRRTEAFFGQGTRLTVV.

The rearrangement links TRBV5-1 to TRBJ2-7, with 10 bases matching TRBD1. The CDR3 totals 15 residues. Germline assignment: CDR1 SGHRS and CDR2 YFSETQ. Trimming at V came to 5 bases and at J to 7 bases, leaving 12 bases not matched to a gene. The CDR3 region is CASSYAGTGEREQYF. The CDR3 region has the DNA TGCGCCAGCAGTTATGCCGGGACAGGGGAGCGGGAGCAGTACTTC.

The chain recombines TRBV19 with TRBJ1-1, with D tentatively TRBD1 (5 bases). The CDR3 loop spans 13 amino acids. The germline CDR1 and CDR2 sequences are LNHDA and SQIVND (reference sequence). The V end lost 9 bases, the J end lost 2 bases, and 13 bases lay between the germline ends. CDR3 in amino acids: CASQGSGNTEAFF. CDR3 nucleotides: TGTGCCAGCCAGGGCTCAGGTAACACTGAAGCTTTCTTT. Together with reference TRBV19 and TRBJ1-1, the CDR3 gives the full variable domain: DGGITQSPKYLFRKEGQNVTLSCEQNLNHDAMYWYRQDPGQGLRLIYYSQIVNDFQKGDIAEGYSVSREKKESFPLTVTSAQKNPTAFYLCASQGSGNTEAFFGQGTRLTVV.

The V gene is TRBV29-1, the J gene TRBJ2-3; TRBD1 aligns across 8 bases. V lost 6 bases and J lost 12; bases outside the gene matches: 11. Germline V lookup: CDR1 SQVTM, CDR2 ANQGSEA. The CDR3 covers 12 residues. The CDR3 protein is CSVITGGGGQYF. The CDR3 DNA follows: TGCAGCGTCATAACAGGGGGTGGTGGACAGTATTTT.

CDR3 DNA sequence: TGTGCCAGCAGTTTCCTTTTTCAGGGTTACACTGAAGCTTTCTTT. Encoded protein: CASSFLFQGYTEAFF. The chain employs TRBV27 and TRBJ1-1, with D possibly being TRBD1 (5 bases). The CDR3 contains 15 residues. Deletions cut 3 bases from V and 3 bases from J, with 14 bases between. Germline-derived CDR1 and CDR2 are MNHEY and SMNVEV (reference sequence).

The chain links TRBV6-1 to TRBJ1-1; perhaps TRBD1 as D (5 bases). V shed 6 bases and J shed 0 bases, with 8 bases lying between them. Germline V gives CDR1 MNHNS, CDR2 SASEGT. The CDR3 is 13 residues long. CDR3 DNA: TGTGCCAGCAGCCCGGGACTGAACACTGAAGCTTTCTTT. Translated: CASSPGLNTEAFF.

The count of this clone is one. The genes are TRBV7-9 and TRBJ2-3, with 7 bases aligning to TRBD2. V shed 4 bases and J 1 base; nucleotides not matched to a gene: 8. This CDR3 has 16 residues. In germline, CDR1 is SEHNR, CDR2 FQNEAQ (reference sequence). The CDR3 loop reads CASSSHEREGTDTQYF. The CDR3, as DNA: TGTGCCAGCAGCTCCCACGAGCGGGAAGGCACAGATACGCAGTATTTT.

This clone turned up a few times. Written as DNA, the CDR3 is TGCGCCAGCAGCTTGGACCAGACCAATGAGCAGTTCTTC. Translation: CASSLDQTNEQFF. V gene TRBV5-1 combines with J gene TRBJ2-1; D is unresolved. Looked up from germline, CDR1 is SGHRS and CDR2 is YFSETQ. There are 13 residues in the CDR3. Trimming pared 0 bases from V and 6 bases from J, leaving 7 bases between.

V usage is TRBV6-1 and J usage is TRBJ1-1; 7 positions agree with TRBD1. CDR3 length equals 13 residues. J gave up 7 bases and V 5 bases, and 7 bases lay outside the gene matches. Germline CDR1 is MNHNS and CDR2 is SASEGT. CDR3 protein: CASSSQGVGEAFF. In DNA form, the CDR3 reads TGTGCCAGCAGTTCCCAGGGGGTCGGTGAAGCTTTCTTT.

V and J are TRBV27 and TRBJ2-1; D remains ambiguous. The CDR3 length is 10 residues. Trimming pared 3 bases from V and 7 bases from J, leaving 1 base between. Germline V gene lookup returns CDR1 MNHEY and CDR2 SMNVEV (reference sequence). The CDR3 loop is CASSFNEQFF. The CDR3 DNA is TGTGCCAGCAGTTTTAATGAGCAGTTCTTC.

This clone was seen a handful of times. The chain is built from TRBV27 and TRBJ1-2; 8 nucleotides match TRBD1. The germline gives CDR1 MNHEY, CDR2 SMNVEV (reference sequence). V dropped 6 bases and J dropped 4; count of bases not matched to a gene: 16. CDR3 length: 17 amino acids. The CDR3 coding sequence is TGTGCCAGCAGCCCGCCCGGGACAGGCCGGTACTCCTATGGCTACACCTTC. Residues: CASSPPGTGRYSYGYTF.

This clone was found once. The chain couples TRBV19 to TRBJ2-1; TRBD1 is a possible D gene (6 bases). V was clipped by 3 bases and J by 1 base, with 7 bases between them. CDR1 is LNHDA and CDR2 is SQIVND in the germline V gene (reference sequence). CDR3 length: 14 amino acids. The CDR3 here is CASSIRGSYNEQFF. The CDR3 nucleotides are TGTGCCAGTAGTATCAGGGGATCCTACAATGAGCAGTTCTTC.

The chain carries TRBV6-1 and TRBJ1-5; 8 bases are a match to TRBD1. J lost 9 bases, V lost 3 bases, and 13 bases had no gene match. Germline CDR1 is MNHNS and CDR2 is SASEGT. The CDR3 contains 16 residues. CDR3 bases: TGTGCCAGCAGTGATTCCCTGATAACAGGGGGTAGGCCCCAGCATTTT. Amino acids: CASSDSLITGGRPQHF.